This T cell receptor (beta chain) was observed in a study of beta chain features in type 1 diabetes. For the study at large: Healthy donors, compared against patients, showed similar age, gender and cell yields.

This clone was recorded a few times. Antigen: not known. Trimming cost V 2 bases and J 6 bases, with 11 bases left between them. The CDR3 consists of 13 residues. Germline V gives CDR1 GTSNPN, CDR2 SVGIG (reference sequence). All of the isolated RNA was reverse transcribed, so expressed TCRB transcripts were sequenced. Assay used: immunoSEQ multiplex PCR; TCRdb lists only in-frame clones, some missing. This sample has roughly 700,000 clones, with about an eighth found just once. Study conclusions and caveats: Insertions were fewer and deletions more numerous at VDJ junctions in type 1 diabetes patients. Patients with Type 1 diabetes showed moderately but significantly shorter TCRB CDR3s in all four CD4+ subsets.

Sequenced sample: naive CD4+ T cells from blood. The chain links TRBV30 to TRBJ1-5; the D gene is possibly TRBD1 (6 bases). The receptor was isolated from a man younger than 30 with type 1 diabetes. CDR3 sequence reads: CAWSLGGVQPQHF. CDR3 sequence (DNA): TGTGCCTGGAGTTTAGGGGGAGTTCAGCCCCAGCATTTT.